The 4 T cell receptor beta chains below all came from one sample that was sequenced in a study of T cells in Graves' hyperthyroidism and ophthalmopathy. RNA transcripts served as the template for amplifying TCR beta CDR3 regions. The HTBI set primed first-round TCR CDR3 RT-PCR. A single record per CDR3 protein comes from TCRdb applying MiXCR to the multiplex PCR reads. The sample shows roughly 660,000 distinct CDR3 sequences, roughly a sixth of them seen only once. Sequencing input: blood. The receptor source for this set is a man aged 50-59 years with Graves' hyperthyroidism.

As concerns this clonotype: With a much larger clone just one base away, this may be a read error. The V gene is TRBV6-5, the J gene TRBJ1-1; TRBD1 might be the D (5 bases). The V gene's germline CDR1 is MNHEY and CDR2 SVGAGI. This CDR3 spans 15 amino acids. As DNA, the CDR3 is TGTGCCAGCAGTTATGGGACGGCCGAGAACACTGGAGCTTTCTTT. This codes for CASSYGTAENTGAFF.

This clonotype was seen at least ten times. The rearrangement links TRBV3-1 to TRBJ2-5; D not certain. The CDR3 has 13 amino acids. V was clipped by 4 bases and J by 5 bases, with 11 bases between them. Germline V gene lookup returns CDR1 LGHDT and CDR2 YNNKEL (reference sequence). The CDR3 loop reads CASSRGSWETQYF. In nucleotides, the CDR3 is TGTGCCAGCAGCCGAGGTAGCTGGGAGACCCAGTACTTC.

This clonotype was detected ten times or more. This chain uses TRBV12-3 or TRBV12-4 with TRBJ1-1; D might be TRBD1 (5 bases). Trimming left V 6 bases short and J 0 bases short, with 11 bases between. This CDR3 contains 14 residues. DNA of the CDR3: TGTGCCAGCAGACGGACGGACATGAACACTGAAGCTTTCTTT. Amino acids: CASRRTDMNTEAFF.

The V call is TRBV18, the J call TRBJ2-5; no reliable D call. Germline assignment: CDR1 KGHSH and CDR2 LQKENI. There are 14 residues in the CDR3. Trimming took off 4 bases at V and 2 bases at J, with 11 bases between the two ends. The CDR3 DNA reads TGTGCCAGCTCACTCTCGGTGTTACAAGAGACCCAGTACTTC. The encoded protein is CASSLSVLQETQYF.